These T cell receptor beta chains were read from a single sample in a study of cytomegalovirus exposure and HLA in healthy donors. Sequencing was performed with immunoSEQ multiplex PCR; in TCRdb, only in-frame clones are kept and a portion is missing. Of 84,000 or so clones listed, more than 60% are singletons. Sequencing input: PBMCs. All receptors derive from a human donor in good health. The CDR3 runs from the conserved cysteine through the conserved F or W. A D gene is named only where the DNA matches it firmly.

TRBV6-5 | - | CASSYYRGGSPLHF
TRBV13 | - | CASSPSGPYEQYF
TRBV5-1 | - | CASSLPGLTGELFF
TRBV18 | - | CASSPRGGVSSETQYF
TRBV5-5 | - | CASSPDGSYGYTF
TRBV9 | TRBD2 | CASSAGLAGGLTDTQYF
TRBV19 | TRBD2 | CASSMGRDPHSGANVLTF
TRBV5-1 | - | CASSLGQNEKLFF
TRBV5-4 | TRBD2 | CASSQGTSGGAAKNIQYF
TRBV29-1 | - | CSDQGTLTDTQYF
TRBV6-5 | TRBD2 | CASSARTSGGAEQYF
TRBV2 | TRBD2 | CARGWAGGLNEQFF
TRBV2 | TRBD1 | CASITGTGSTGELFF
TRBV6-4 | TRBD1 | CASSSDRVGAEAFF
TRBV4-3 | - | CASSPGGAGLVRTEAFF
TRBV6-5 | - | CASRPSERRGAFF
TRBV7-9 | - | CSSSPQGEKLFF
TRBV2 | TRBD1 | CASSKADRGRNYGYTF
TRBV6-5 | TRBD1 | CASRSGGTETQYF
TRBV5-4 | TRBD1 | CASSLQGTNQPQHF
TRBV30 | TRBD1 | CAWSEGQVNQPQHF
TRBV7-9 | - | CASSLAGSNTEAFF
TRBV5-1 | TRBD2 | CASSLASGLNEQFF
TRBV29-1 | - | CSVDDLGGDAYPF
TRBV6-5 | TRBD1 | CASSYLLGQDSYEQYF
TRBV5-6 | - | CASTTDSLGTEAFF
TRBV5-1 | TRBD1 | CASSRMGQGTDYGYTF
TRBV27 | - | CASSWGQTQYF
TRBV19 | - | CASSIVPGVNQPQNF
TRBV7-6 | - | CASSSGPGDEQFF
TRBV7-9 | TRBD1 | CASNFVGQGAYYGYTF
TRBV15 | - | CATSSGLGQYF
TRBV5-8 | TRBD1 | CASSMGQVYNEQFF
TRBV27 | - | CASPRGKGEETQYF
TRBV7-2 | TRBD2 | CASSNSGGAHNEQFF
TRBV27 | TRBD1 | CASTEDRFYNSPLHF
TRBV6-7 | - | CASRARGPSGANVLTF
TRBV28 | - | CASKAGAGETQYF
TRBV2 | - | CASSDARTASNEKLFF
TRBV5-1 | - | CASSLTDSRFMNTEAFF
TRBV7-9 | - | CASSPGLFYGYTF
TRBV7-2 | TRBD1 | CASSSDRRETQYF
TRBV4-3 | - | CASSQQRTANYGYTF
TRBV5-1 | TRBD1 | CASSLAQGAGEKLFF
TRBV5-8 | - | CATQTDGYNEQFF
TRBV5-1 | TRBD1 | CASSLVGQGDEKLFF
TRBV7-9 | TRBD1 | CASSFPRDRGVTGANVLTF
TRBV7-2 | TRBD2 | CASSLATSGGPYQETQYF
TRBV5-6 | TRBD2 | CASSTVGRDYVAGANVLTF
TRBV29-1 | TRBD1 | CSVPTDRGWNGYTF
TRBV19 | - | CASSIHRWETQYF
TRBV19 | - | CASSSRNRLVEDTQYF
TRBV25-1 | TRBD1 | CASSKQGDTEAFF
TRBV6-1 | - | CATIGELPFDSPLHF